These 2 T cell receptor beta chains share one sample of origin, sequenced in a study of response to subunit inactivated influenza vaccine. TCRdb processed the RT-PCR reads anew with MiXCR; each CDR3 protein has one entry. The repertoire consists of 500,000 or so distinct CDR3 sequences, with 15% to 20% occurring once and the leading ten covering 3% to 3.5%. Sequences were derived from CD4+ T cells sorted from PBMCs, sampled about 24 months after vaccination. The receptors stem from a man aged 50-75 years who received an inactivated influenza vaccine.

Ten or more counts support this clonotype. The chain couples TRBV9 to TRBJ2-2; tentatively, D is TRBD1 or TRBD2 (6 bases each). Germline lookup yields CDR1 SGDLS and CDR2 YYNGEE. Trimming pared 8 bases from V and 4 bases from J, leaving 15 bases between. The CDR3 is 14 residues long. Here the CDR3 reads CASSVQGGTGELFF. CDR3 sequence (DNA): TGTGCCAGTAGTGTACAGGGAGGCACCGGGGAGCTGTTTTTT.

The chain uses TRBV20-1 and TRBJ2-5; the D is unclear. Deletions cut 3 bases from V and 6 bases from J, with 8 bases between. The CDR3 contains 11 residues. Germline CDR1 is DFQATT and CDR2 is SNEGSKA (reference sequence). CDR3 sequence (DNA): TGCAGTGCTAGCACGGATAAGACCCAGTACTTC. Protein sequence: CSASTDKTQYF.